The clone carrying this TCR beta chain was picked up many times. Its antigen is not known. TCRdb ran MiXCR on the 5' RACE reads and lists one entry per CDR3 protein. Of hundreds of thousands of distinct CDR3 sequences detected, around 25% appear once; the ten largest clones hold less than 8.5%. The sample is drawn from a study of CD8 T cells in ankylosing spondylitis. V lost 4 bases and J lost 0, with 10 bases in between. The CDR3 covers 15 residues. From germline, CDR1 is SNHLY and CDR2 FYNNEI. General study findings and limits: Reportedly, significant enrichment of disease-linked clones occurred in matched ankylosing spondylitis synovial fluid.

The sample was blood, either unsorted or a sorted T cell fraction (not recorded which). This TCR was recovered from a male donor with ankylosing spondylitis or in good health (not recorded which). The rearrangement uses TRBV2 and TRBJ1-5; D gene ambiguous. The CDR3 spells CASSAERDSNQPQHF. The DNA for the CDR3 is TGTGCCAGCAGTGCGGAAAGGGATAGCAATCAGCCCCAGCATTTT.